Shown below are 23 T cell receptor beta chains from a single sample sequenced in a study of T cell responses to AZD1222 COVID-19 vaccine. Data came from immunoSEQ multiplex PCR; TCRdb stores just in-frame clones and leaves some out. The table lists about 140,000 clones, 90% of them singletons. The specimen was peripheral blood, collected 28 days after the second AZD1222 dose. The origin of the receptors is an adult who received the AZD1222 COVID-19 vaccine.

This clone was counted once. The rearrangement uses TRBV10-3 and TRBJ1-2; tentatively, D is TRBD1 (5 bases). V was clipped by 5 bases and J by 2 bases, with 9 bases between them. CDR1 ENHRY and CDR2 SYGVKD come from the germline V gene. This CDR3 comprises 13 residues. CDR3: CAISRDGNYGYTF. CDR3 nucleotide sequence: TGTGCCATCAGTCGGGACGGAAACTATGGCTACACCTTC.

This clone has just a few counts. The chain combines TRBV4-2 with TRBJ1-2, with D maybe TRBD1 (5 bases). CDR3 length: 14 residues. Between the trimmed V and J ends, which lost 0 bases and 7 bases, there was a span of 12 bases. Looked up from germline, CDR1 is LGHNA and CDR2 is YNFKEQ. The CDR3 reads CASSQEGAGSGYTF. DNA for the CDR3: TGTGCCAGCAGCCAAGAAGGAGCAGGGAGTGGCTACACCTTC.

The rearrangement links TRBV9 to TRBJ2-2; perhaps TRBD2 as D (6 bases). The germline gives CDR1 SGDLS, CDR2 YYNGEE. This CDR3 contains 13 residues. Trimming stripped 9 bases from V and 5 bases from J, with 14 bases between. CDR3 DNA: TGTGCCACGGGCAGGGCGGGAACCGGGGAGCTGTTTTTT. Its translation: CATGRAGTGELFF. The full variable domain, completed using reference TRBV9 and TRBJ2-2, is DSGVTQTPKHLITATGQRVTLRCSPRSGDLSVYWYQQSLDQGLQFLIQYYNGEERAKGNILERFSAQQFPDLHSELNLSSLELGDSALYFCATGRAGTGELFFGEGSRLTVL.

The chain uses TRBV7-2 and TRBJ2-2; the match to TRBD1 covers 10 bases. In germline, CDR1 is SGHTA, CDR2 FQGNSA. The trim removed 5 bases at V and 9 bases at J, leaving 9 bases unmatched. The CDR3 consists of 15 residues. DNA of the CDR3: TGTGCCAGCAGCAAAACGGGACAGGGGTCTAGGGAGCTGTTTTTT. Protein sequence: CASSKTGQGSRELFF.

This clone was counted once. CDR3 in amino acids: CASSSQTGTLTTEAFF. In nucleotides, the CDR3 is TGTGCCAGTAGTTCCCAGACAGGGACTCTCACCACTGAAGCTTTCTTT. The V call is TRBV19, the J call TRBJ1-1; 7 bases are shared with TRBD1. V shed 5 bases and J 4 bases; nucleotides not matched to a gene: 13. Looked up from germline, CDR1 is LNHDA and CDR2 is SQIVND (reference sequence). CDR3 length: 16 residues.

The CDR3 spells CASSYDGIGQPQHF. In nucleotides, the CDR3 is TGTGCCAGCAGTTACGATGGGATTGGGCAGCCCCAGCATTTT. The chain has TRBV6-5 and TRBJ1-5; D not certain. V was pared by 2 bases and J by 7 bases, with 12 bases between. Germline CDR1 is MNHEY and CDR2 is SVGAGI. This CDR3 has 14 residues.

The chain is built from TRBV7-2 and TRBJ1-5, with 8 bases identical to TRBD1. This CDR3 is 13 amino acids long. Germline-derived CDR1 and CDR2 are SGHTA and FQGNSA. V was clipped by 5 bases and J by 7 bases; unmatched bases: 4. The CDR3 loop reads CASSGQGVQPQHF. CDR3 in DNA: TGTGCCAGCAGCGGACAGGGTGTACAGCCCCAGCATTTT. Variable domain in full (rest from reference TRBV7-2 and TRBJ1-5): GAGVSQSPSNKVTEKGKDVELRCDPISGHTALYWYRQSLGQGLEFLIYFQGNSAPDKSGLPSDRFSAERTGGSVSTLTIQRTQQEDSAVYLCASSGQGVQPQHFGDGTRLSIL.

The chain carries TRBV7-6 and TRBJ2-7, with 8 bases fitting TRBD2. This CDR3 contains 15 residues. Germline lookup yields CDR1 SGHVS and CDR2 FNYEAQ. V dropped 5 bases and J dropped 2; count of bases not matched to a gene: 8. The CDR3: CASSHVRGETYEQYF. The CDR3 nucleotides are TGTGCCAGCAGCCACGTGCGGGGGGAAACCTACGAGCAGTACTTC.

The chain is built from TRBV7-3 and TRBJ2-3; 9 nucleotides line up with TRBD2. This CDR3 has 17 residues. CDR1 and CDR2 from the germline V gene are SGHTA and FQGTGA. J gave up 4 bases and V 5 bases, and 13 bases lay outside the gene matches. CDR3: CASSPQTRAGGADTQYF. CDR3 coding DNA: TGTGCCAGCAGCCCCCAAACCAGGGCGGGAGGGGCAGATACGCAGTATTTT.

CDR3 region: CASSTIGYNEQFF. CDR3 nucleotides: TGTGCCAGCAGCACAATAGGTTACAATGAGCAGTTCTTC. V gene TRBV7-2 combines with J gene TRBJ2-1; D is uncertain. CDR1 SGHTA and CDR2 FQGNSA come from the germline V gene. The CDR3 is 13 residues long. Trimming removed 5 bases at V and 4 bases at J, with 9 bases between.

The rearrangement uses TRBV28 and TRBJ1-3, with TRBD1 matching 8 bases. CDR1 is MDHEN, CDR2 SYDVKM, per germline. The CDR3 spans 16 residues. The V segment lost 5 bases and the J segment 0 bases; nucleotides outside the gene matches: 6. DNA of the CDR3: TGTGCCAGCAGTGTTTCGACAGGGGCCTCTGGAAACACCATATATTTT. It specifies CASSVSTGASGNTIYF. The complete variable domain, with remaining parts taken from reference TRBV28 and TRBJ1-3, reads DVKVTQSSRYLVKRTGEKVFLECVQDMDHENMFWYRQDPGLGLRLIYFSYDVKMKEKGDIPEGYSVSREKKERFSLILESASTNQTSMYLCASSVSTGASGNTIYFGEGSWLTVV.

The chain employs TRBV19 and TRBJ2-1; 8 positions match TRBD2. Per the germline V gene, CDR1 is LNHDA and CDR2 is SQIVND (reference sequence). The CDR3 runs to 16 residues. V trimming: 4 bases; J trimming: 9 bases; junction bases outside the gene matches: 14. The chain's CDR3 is CASSTSGTRVTSEQFF. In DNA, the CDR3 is TGTGCCAGTAGTACTTCCGGGACTAGAGTTACCAGTGAGCAGTTCTTC.

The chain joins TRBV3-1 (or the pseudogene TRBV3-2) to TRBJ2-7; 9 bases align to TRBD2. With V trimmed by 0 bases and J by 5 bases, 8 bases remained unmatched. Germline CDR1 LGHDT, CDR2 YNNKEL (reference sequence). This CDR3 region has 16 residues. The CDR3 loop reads CASSQDAGGLTDEQYF. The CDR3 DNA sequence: TGTGCCAGCAGCCAAGATGCGGGAGGGCTAACCGACGAGCAGTACTTC.

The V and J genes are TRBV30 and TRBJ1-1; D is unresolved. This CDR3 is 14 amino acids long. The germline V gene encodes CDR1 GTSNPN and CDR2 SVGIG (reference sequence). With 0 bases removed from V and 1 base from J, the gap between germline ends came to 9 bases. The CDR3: CAWSVPPGNTEAFF. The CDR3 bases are TGTGCCTGGAGTGTACCGCCAGGGAACACTGAAGCTTTCTTT.

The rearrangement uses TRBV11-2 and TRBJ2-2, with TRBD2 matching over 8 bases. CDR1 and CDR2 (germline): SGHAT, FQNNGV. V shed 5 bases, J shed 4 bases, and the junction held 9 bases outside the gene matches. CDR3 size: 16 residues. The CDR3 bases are TGTGCCAGCAGCCGTGTGATGGCGGGGGGCACCGGGGAGCTGTTTTTT. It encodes CASSRVMAGGTGELFF. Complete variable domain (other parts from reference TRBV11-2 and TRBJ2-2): EAGVAQSPRYKIIEKRQSVAFWCNPISGHATLYWYQQILGQGPKLLIQFQNNGVVDDSQLPKDRFSAERLKGVDSTLKIQPAKLEDSAVYLCASSRVMAGGTGELFFGEGSRLTVL.

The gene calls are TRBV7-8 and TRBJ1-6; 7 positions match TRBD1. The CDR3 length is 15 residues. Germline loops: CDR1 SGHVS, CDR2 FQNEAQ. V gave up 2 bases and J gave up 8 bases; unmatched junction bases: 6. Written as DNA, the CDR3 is TGTGCCAGCAGCTTAAACAGGGGTCCCTATTCACCCCTCCACTTT. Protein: CASSLNRGPYSPLHF.

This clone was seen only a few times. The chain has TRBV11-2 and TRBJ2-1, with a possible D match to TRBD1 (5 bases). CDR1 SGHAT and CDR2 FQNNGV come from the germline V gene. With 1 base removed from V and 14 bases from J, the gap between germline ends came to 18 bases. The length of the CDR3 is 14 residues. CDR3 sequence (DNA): TGTGCCAGCAGCTTAGGGTTTGGGGCCAGTTATGAGTTCTTC. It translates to CASSLGFGASYEFF.

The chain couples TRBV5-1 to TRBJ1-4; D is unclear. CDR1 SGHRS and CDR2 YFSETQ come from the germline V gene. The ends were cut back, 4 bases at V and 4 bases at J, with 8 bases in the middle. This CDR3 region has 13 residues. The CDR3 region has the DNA TGCGCCAGCAGCCTCGGATATAATGAAAAACTGTTTTTT. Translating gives CASSLGYNEKLFF.

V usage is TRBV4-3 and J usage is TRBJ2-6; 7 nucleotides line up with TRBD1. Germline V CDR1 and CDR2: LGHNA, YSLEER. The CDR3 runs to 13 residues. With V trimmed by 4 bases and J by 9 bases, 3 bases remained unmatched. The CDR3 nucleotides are TGCGCCAGCAGCCGGGACAGTCTCAACGTCCTGACTTTC. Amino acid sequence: CASSRDSLNVLTF.

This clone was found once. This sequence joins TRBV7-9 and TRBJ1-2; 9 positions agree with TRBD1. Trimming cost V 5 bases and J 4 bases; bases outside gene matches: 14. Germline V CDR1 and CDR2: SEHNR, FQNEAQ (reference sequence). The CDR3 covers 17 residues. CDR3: CASSPQTGGAATYGYTF. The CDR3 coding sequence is TGTGCCAGCAGCCCCCAGACAGGGGGAGCCGCTACCTATGGCTACACCTTC.

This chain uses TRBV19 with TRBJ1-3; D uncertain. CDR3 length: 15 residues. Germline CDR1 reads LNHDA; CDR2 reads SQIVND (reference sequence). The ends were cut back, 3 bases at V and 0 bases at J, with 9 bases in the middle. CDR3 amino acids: CASSIMASSGNTIYF. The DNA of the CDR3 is TGTGCCAGTAGTATTATGGCCAGCTCTGGAAACACCATATATTTT.

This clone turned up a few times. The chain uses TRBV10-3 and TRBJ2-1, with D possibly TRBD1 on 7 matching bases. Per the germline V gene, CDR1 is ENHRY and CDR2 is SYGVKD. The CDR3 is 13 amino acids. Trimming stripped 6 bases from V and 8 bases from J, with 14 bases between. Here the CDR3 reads CAISLQGRHEQFF. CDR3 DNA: TGTGCCATCAGCCTACAGGGGAGGCATGAGCAGTTCTTC.

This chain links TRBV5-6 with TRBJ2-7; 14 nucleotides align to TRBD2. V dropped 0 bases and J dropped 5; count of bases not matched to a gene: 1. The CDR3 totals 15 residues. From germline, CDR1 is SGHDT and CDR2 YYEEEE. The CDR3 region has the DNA TGTGCCAGCAGCTTGGAGGGACTAGCGGGAGACGAGCAGTACTTC. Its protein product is CASSLEGLAGDEQYF.